These 29 T cell receptor beta chains were sequenced from one sample in a study of shared clonotypes between healthy human individuals. Assay used: immunoSEQ multiplex PCR; TCRdb lists only in-frame clones, some missing. The table has approximately 2,300,000 clones, 85% to 95% seen once. Input material: naive CD4+ T cells from PBMCs. Subset here: CD45RA+ positively selected. These receptors were taken from a man between 18 and 29 years old in good health. Some clones in this sample may be carry-over from other donors' samples.

This clone was detected only once. A junction end diverges from the germline sequence, so it may reflect a read error. The chain recombines TRBV28 with TRBJ1-2; the D is unclear. Germline-derived CDR1 and CDR2 are MDHEN and SYDVKM. This CDR3 region has 15 residues. The CDR3 bases are TGTGCCAGCGGTTTTCGGATCGGGGATCACTATGGCTACACCTTC. It codes for CASGFRIGDHYGYTF.

The chain has TRBV27 and TRBJ1-1; D is uncertain. V gave up 6 bases and J gave up 4 bases, with 6 bases separating them. Germline CDR1 and CDR2: MNHEY and SMNVEV (reference sequence). The CDR3 contains 11 residues. The CDR3 here is CASRRATEAFF. The CDR3 DNA is TGTGCCAGCAGGCGGGCCACTGAAGCTTTCTTT.

Comment on this clone: One end of the junction fails to match germline, which may point to a read error. V and J are TRBV11-2 and TRBJ2-7; 8 positions agree with TRBD2. This CDR3 spans 16 amino acids. Germline V CDR1 and CDR2: SGHAT, FQNNGV. CDR3 amino acids: CASSVEPGLEWDEQYF. CDR3 nucleotides: TGTGCCAGCAGCGTAGAACCGGGACTAGAGTGGGACGAGCAGTACTTC.

The chain couples TRBV10-3 to TRBJ2-3; TRBD2 matches at 7 bases. Trimming took 4 bases from V and 4 from J; bases not matched to a gene: 11. The CDR3 runs 16 residues. Germline assignment: CDR1 ENHRY and CDR2 SYGVKD. CDR3 sequence (DNA): TGTGCCATCAGTGTAGGGGCGGGAGAAGGTTCAGATACGCAGTATTTT. It codes for CAISVGAGEGSDTQYF.

The rearrangement links TRBV9 to TRBJ1-6, with D perhaps TRBD1 (6 bases). The CDR3 totals 15 residues. With 4 bases removed from V and 10 bases from J, the gap between germline ends came to 18 bases. Germline assignment: CDR1 SGDLS and CDR2 YYNGEE. The CDR3 protein is CASSPLQGIGSPLHF. CDR3 nucleotide sequence: TGTGCCAGCAGCCCTCTTCAGGGGATAGGCTCACCCCTCCACTTT.

The chain has TRBV5-6 and TRBJ2-7; D gene ambiguous. Germline assignment: CDR1 SGHDT and CDR2 YYEEEE. Trimming left V 5 bases short and J 0 bases short, with 12 bases between. The CDR3 consists of 14 residues. The CDR3 here is CASRLTPGSYEQYF. CDR3 nucleotide sequence: TGTGCCAGCAGACTGACACCGGGCTCCTACGAGCAGTACTTC.

The genes are TRBV27 and TRBJ2-1; D might be TRBD2 (7 bases). V lost 2 bases, J lost 4 bases, and 12 bases lay in between. Germline values: CDR1 MNHEY, CDR2 SMNVEV (reference sequence). The CDR3 runs to 15 residues. This CDR3 reads CASSLRRGGYNEQFF. The CDR3 DNA reads as TGTGCCAGCAGTTTAAGAAGGGGGGGGTACAATGAGCAGTTCTTC.

The chain links TRBV28 to TRBJ2-2; D remains ambiguous. Between the trimmed V and J ends, which lost 1 base and 7 bases, there was a span of 10 bases. The CDR3 has 14 residues. CDR1 is MDHEN and CDR2 is SYDVKM in the germline V gene. The CDR3: CASSLFRHRGELFF. CDR3 sequence (DNA): TGTGCCAGCAGTTTATTTAGGCACCGCGGGGAGCTGTTTTTT. Drawing the rest from reference TRBV28 and TRBJ2-2, the complete variable domain is DVKVTQSSRYLVKRTGEKVFLECVQDMDHENMFWYRQDPGLGLRLIYFSYDVKMKEKGDIPEGYSVSREKKERFSLILESASTNQTSMYLCASSLFRHRGELFFGEGSRLTVL.

The chain's CDR3 is CASSQGETRGNQPQHF. DNA for the CDR3: TGCGCCAGCAGCCAGGGAGAAACGAGGGGCAATCAGCCCCAGCATTTT. This sequence joins TRBV4-1 and TRBJ1-5, with D uncertain. V shed 3 bases and J shed 2 bases, with 14 bases lying between them. CDR1 and CDR2 from the germline V gene are MGHRA and YSYEKL. The CDR3 loop spans 16 amino acids.

This chain connects TRBV10-3 to TRBJ1-2, with a possible D match to TRBD1 (5 bases). CDR3 size: 13 residues. The V end was cut by 2 bases, the J end by 8 bases, with 12 bases between. CDR1 and CDR2 from the germline V gene are ENHRY and SYGVKD. The CDR3 DNA is TGTGCCATCAGTGAGGGGGGTTACAGGGGCTACACCTTC. Translated: CAISEGGYRGYTF.

There are a few counts of this clone. This rearrangement joins TRBV5-5 to TRBJ1-1, with D tentatively TRBD1 (6 bases). The length of the CDR3 is 14 residues. Trimming took 4 bases from V and 3 from J, leaving 13 bases between them. Germline V gives CDR1 SGHKS, CDR2 YYEKEE (reference sequence). CDR3 sequence reads: CASSQDSWDTEAFF. In DNA, the CDR3 is TGTGCCAGCAGCCAGGACAGTTGGGACACTGAAGCTTTCTTT.

The rearrangement uses TRBV4-3 and TRBJ1-6; maybe TRBD1 (5 bases). CDR1 is LGHNA and CDR2 is YSLEER in the germline V gene. The CDR3 extends over 15 amino acids. V dropped 0 bases and J dropped 6 bases, with 9 bases sitting between them. The CDR3 nucleotides are TGCGCCAGCAGCCAAGAGCAGGGAATTAATTCACCCCTCCACTTT. This sequence encodes CASSQEQGINSPLHF.

Comments on this clone: At the DNA level, this CDR3 is encoded by other sequences in the same sample as well. The V gene is TRBV29-1, the J gene TRBJ2-3, with 10 bases matching TRBD2. After removal of 4 bases from V and 4 bases from J, the junction contained 5 bases not matched to a gene. The V gene's germline CDR1 is SQVTM and CDR2 ANQGSEA. This CDR3 contains 14 residues. The CDR3: CSVGLAGGADTQYF. For the CDR3, the DNA is TGCAGCGTTGGATTAGCGGGAGGTGCAGATACGCAGTATTTT.

V and J are TRBV27 and TRBJ2-3, with TRBD1 as a possible D gene (5 bases). Germline values: CDR1 MNHEY, CDR2 SMNVEV (reference sequence). The V gene lost 0 bases and the J gene lost 3 bases, with 16 bases spanning the gap. The CDR3 contains 17 residues. The CDR3 DNA is TGTGCCAGCAGTTTATCGGCCCCCAACAGGCCTACAGATACGCAGTATTTT. Amino acid sequence: CASSLSAPNRPTDTQYF.

The sample holds a few counts of this clone. V and J are TRBV14 and TRBJ1-4; 7 bases align to TRBD1. The CDR3 totals 13 residues. The V gene end was trimmed by 3 bases and the J gene end by 14 bases; junction bases not matched to a gene: 9. Germline-derived CDR1 and CDR2 are SGHDN and FVKESK. CDR3 protein: CASSQNTGESLFF. The CDR3, as DNA: TGTGCCAGCAGCCAGAACACAGGGGAGAGTCTGTTTTTT.

This clone was detected a few times. At the DNA level, this CDR3 is encoded by other sequences in the same sample as well. The V gene is TRBV28, the J gene TRBJ1-1; D remains ambiguous. The CDR3 is 12 amino acids. The V gene lost 1 base and the J gene lost 5 bases, with 5 bases spanning the gap. Germline values: CDR1 MDHEN, CDR2 SYDVKM. DNA of the CDR3: TGTGCCAGCAGTTTATTGGGAACTGAAGCTTTCTTT. This codes for CASSLLGTEAFF.

This chain connects TRBV18 to TRBJ2-7; D call uncertain. From germline, CDR1 is KGHSH and CDR2 LQKENI. The CDR3 covers 14 residues. Trimming left V 2 bases short and J 2 bases short, with 10 bases between. The CDR3 DNA reads TGTGCCAGCTCACCATGGGGTAGGGCCTACGAGCAGTACTTC. Translated: CASSPWGRAYEQYF.

The sample holds a few counts of this clone. The rearrangement joins TRBV4-1 to TRBJ2-3; maybe TRBD2 (6 bases). The germline V gene has CDR1 MGHRA and CDR2 YSYEKL. The CDR3 runs to 14 residues. V lost 3 bases, J lost 4 bases, and 11 bases lay in between. CDR3 protein: CASSHGGNPDTQYF. In DNA, the CDR3 is TGCGCCAGCAGCCACGGAGGGAACCCAGATACGCAGTATTTT.

The chain employs TRBV28 and TRBJ1-4; tentatively, D is TRBD1 (5 bases). The germline V gene encodes CDR1 MDHEN and CDR2 SYDVKM. The CDR3 sequence is 13 residues long. V lost 6 bases and J lost 9, with 14 bases in between. The CDR3 is CASSSGAGQKLFF. The CDR3 DNA is TGTGCCAGCAGCTCCGGGGCAGGCCAAAAACTGTTTTTT.

This chain links TRBV28 with TRBJ1-2, with 7 bases that match TRBD1. Germline assignment: CDR1 MDHEN and CDR2 SYDVKM. J lost 4 bases, V lost 3 bases, and 8 bases had no gene match. This CDR3 contains 15 residues. Here the CDR3 DNA reads TGTGCCAGCAGTTTCTCCGACAGGGTACTCTATGGCTACACCTTC. Protein: CASSFSDRVLYGYTF.

The gene calls are TRBV7-9 and TRBJ2-2; the match to TRBD2 covers 13 bases. The CDR3 has 19 amino acids. V lost 4 bases, J lost 2 bases, and 10 bases stayed unmatched. Germline V gene data show CDR1 as SEHNR and CDR2 as FQNEAQ (reference sequence). The CDR3 DNA reads TGTGCCAGCAGCTACTATTCGGGACTAGCGGGACCAAACACCGGGGAGCTGTTTTTT. This gives the protein CASSYYSGLAGPNTGELFF.

The rearrangement uses TRBV15 and TRBJ1-2; possible D gene TRBD1, 5 bases. This CDR3 contains 13 residues. Germline values: CDR1 LNHNV, CDR2 YYDKDF (reference sequence). Trimming took off 5 bases at V and 7 bases at J, with 14 bases between the two ends. This CDR3 reads CATSLGGGRGYTF. CDR3 DNA sequence: TGTGCCACCAGCCTCGGGGGGGGTCGTGGCTACACCTTC.

On this clone: Different DNA sequences within this sample yield the same CDR3. CDR3 region: CASSLPTGGTDTQYF. CDR3 DNA: TGCGCCAGCAGCTTGCCTACGGGGGGCACAGATACGCAGTATTTT. The chain uses TRBV5-1 and TRBJ2-3; D might be TRBD2 (6 bases). Germline loops: CDR1 SGHRS, CDR2 YFSETQ. The CDR3 has 15 residues. With 1 base removed from V and 1 base from J, the gap between germline ends came to 10 bases.

V gene TRBV7-6 combines with J gene TRBJ2-2; the D gene could be TRBD1 or TRBD2 (5 bases each). The CDR3 loop spans 16 amino acids. Trimming removed 5 bases at V and 0 bases at J, with 13 bases between. CDR1 SGHVS and CDR2 FNYEAQ come from the germline V gene. CDR3 bases: TGTGCCAGCAGCAGCTCCGGGACGGCGAACACCGGGGAGCTGTTTTTT. This encodes CASSSSGTANTGELFF.

V gene TRBV5-6 combines with J gene TRBJ2-1; 10 positions match TRBD2. V lost 4 bases, J lost 5 bases, and 9 bases stayed unmatched. The CDR3 length is 16 residues. The germline CDR1 and CDR2 sequences are SGHDT and YYEEEE. CDR3 residues: CASSHTGLAVHNEQFF. DNA of the CDR3: TGTGCCAGCAGCCATACCGGACTAGCGGTTCACAATGAGCAGTTCTTC.

The V and J genes are TRBV5-1 and TRBJ2-7, with 9 bases that match TRBD1. With V trimmed by 4 bases and J by 6 bases, 8 bases remained unmatched. In germline, CDR1 is SGHRS, CDR2 YFSETQ. The CDR3 extends over 14 amino acids. Written as DNA, the CDR3 is TGCGCCAGCAGCCCGGACAGGGGTGATCTCGAGCAGTACTTC. Its translation is CASSPDRGDLEQYF.

This clone was picked up one time. The CDR3 nucleotides are TGTGCCAGCAGTTTAGACCCCTTCCAACAGCCCCAGCATTTT. This translates into CASSLDPFQQPQHF. The chain recombines TRBV28 with TRBJ1-5; D not resolved. The CDR3 spans 14 residues. Trimming shortened V by 2 bases and J by 7 bases, and 12 bases separated the two germline ends. Germline CDR1 MDHEN, CDR2 SYDVKM. The whole variable domain, filled in from reference TRBV28 and TRBJ1-5, reads DVKVTQSSRYLVKRTGEKVFLECVQDMDHENMFWYRQDPGLGLRLIYFSYDVKMKEKGDIPEGYSVSREKKERFSLILESASTNQTSMYLCASSLDPFQQPQHFGDGTRLSIL.

The chain joins TRBV18 to TRBJ2-1; 7 nucleotides agree with TRBD2. Looked up from germline, CDR1 is KGHSH and CDR2 is LQKENI. This CDR3 has 13 amino acids. J lost 8 bases, V lost 7 bases, and 8 bases had no gene match. DNA of the CDR3: TGTGCCAGCTGTACGGGAGGAACGGATGAGCAGTTCTTC. It translates to CASCTGGTDEQFF.

Only one count was recorded for this clone. The chain has TRBV10-3 and TRBJ2-1, with D possibly matching TRBD2 (6 bases). There are 16 residues in the CDR3. Germline values: CDR1 ENHRY, CDR2 SYGVKD. Trimming shortened V by 7 bases and J by 7 bases, and 23 bases separated the two germline ends. The CDR3 is CAINRAPRGGGNEQFF. Here the CDR3 DNA reads TGTGCCATCAACCGCGCCCCGCGGGGTGGCGGGAATGAGCAGTTCTTC.